This TCR beta chain was observed in a study of blood T cells in healthy people across ages. General study findings and limits: TCR beta diversity, measured per million T cells, fell in a roughly linear way with age. With unsorted PBMCs, a conclusive comparison of naive versus antigen-experienced cells was not possible. Strong correlation existed between TCR beta diversity and naive T cell percentage.

The CDR3 has 15 amino acids. The germline CDR1 and CDR2 sequences are SGHTA and FQGNSA. This clonotype occurred a few times. Its antigen is as yet unknown. Relative to the germline gene, one junction end is altered; a read error may explain this. For the second PCR, which ran for about 6 to 11 cycles, a sample-barcoded 5' primer and a J-beta primer mix were used. MiXCR, run by TCRdb on the 5' RACE reads, gives a single entry per CDR3 protein. This table holds roughly 800,000 distinct CDR3 sequences, about a quarter found once. These sequences were also reported in another study, on T cells of mothers and their children.

The V gene is TRBV7-2, the J gene TRBJ1-5, with D unclear. Input material: blood. The sequence came from a boy between 10 and 17 years old in good health. The CDR3 spells CASSLLGQSNQPQHF. The CDR3 DNA reads as TGCGCCAGCAGCTTACTGGGTCAGAGCAATCAGCCCCAGCATTTT.